This paragraph covers one T cell receptor (beta chain) sequence. Its antigen is undetermined. Since a much larger clone is just one base distant, this may be a read error. These data originate in a study of shared clonotypes between healthy human individuals. Notes on the study in general: A generally larger estimated richness was seen in naive subsets than in memory subsets.

Data came from immunoSEQ multiplex PCR; TCRdb stores just in-frame clones and leaves some out. The table has roughly 1,000,000 clones, more than 75% seen once. From germline, CDR1 is SGDLS and CDR2 YYNGEE. Between the trimmed V and J ends, which lost 3 bases and 2 bases, there was a span of 3 bases. This CDR3 is 12 amino acids long. This rearrangement joins TRBV9 to TRBJ2-1; D gene uncertain. This clonotype was sampled from a man aged 18 to 29 in good health. Some clones in this sample may be carry-over from other donors' samples. Sequencing was performed on memory CD4+ T cells from PBMCs. Subset described: CD45RA-negative fraction. CDR3 DNA: TGTGCCAGCAGCGCGGCCTACAATGAGCAGTTCTTC. Its translation is CASSAAYNEQFF.